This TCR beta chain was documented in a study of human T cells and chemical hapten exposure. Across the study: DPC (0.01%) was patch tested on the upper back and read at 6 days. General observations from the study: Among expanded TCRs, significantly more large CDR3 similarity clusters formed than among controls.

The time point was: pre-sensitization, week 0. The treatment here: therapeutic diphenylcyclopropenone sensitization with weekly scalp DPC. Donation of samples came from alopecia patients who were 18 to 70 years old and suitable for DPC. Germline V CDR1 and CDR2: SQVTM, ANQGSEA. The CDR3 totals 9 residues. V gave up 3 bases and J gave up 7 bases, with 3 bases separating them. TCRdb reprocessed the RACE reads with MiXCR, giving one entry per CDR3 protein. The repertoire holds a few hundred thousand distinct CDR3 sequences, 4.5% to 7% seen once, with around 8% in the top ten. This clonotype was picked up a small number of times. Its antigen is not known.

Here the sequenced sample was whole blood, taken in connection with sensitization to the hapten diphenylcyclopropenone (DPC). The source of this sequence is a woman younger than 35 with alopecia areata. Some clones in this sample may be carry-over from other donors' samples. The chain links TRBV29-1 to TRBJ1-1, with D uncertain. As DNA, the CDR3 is TGCAGCGTTGAGATTGAAGCTTTCTTT. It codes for CSVEIEAFF.